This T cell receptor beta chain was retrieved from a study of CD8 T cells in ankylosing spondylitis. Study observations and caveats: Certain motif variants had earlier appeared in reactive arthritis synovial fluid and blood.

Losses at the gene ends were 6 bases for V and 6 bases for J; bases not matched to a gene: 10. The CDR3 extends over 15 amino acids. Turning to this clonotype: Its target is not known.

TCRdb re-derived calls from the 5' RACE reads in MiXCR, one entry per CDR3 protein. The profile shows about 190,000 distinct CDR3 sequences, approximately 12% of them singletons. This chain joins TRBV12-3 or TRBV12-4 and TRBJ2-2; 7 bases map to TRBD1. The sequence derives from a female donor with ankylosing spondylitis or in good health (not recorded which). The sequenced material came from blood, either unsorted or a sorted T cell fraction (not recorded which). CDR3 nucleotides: TGTGCCAGCAGCGAGGGACAGCTCGTTGCCGGGGAGCTGTTTTTT. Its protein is CASSEGQLVAGELFF.